The source of this TCR beta chain is a study of OX40 agonist ivuxolimab in advanced cancers. Findings and limits, study-wide: In the expanded peripheral T cells, antigen specificity was never determined. There were also nonresponders showing low normalized T-cell clonal expansion.

Patients were ruled out by autoimmune disease history or systemic immunosuppression. Method: immunoSEQ multiplex PCR; TCRdb's copy keeps in-frame clones and lacks some. Of 25,000 or so clones in the sample, just under 75% were seen once. Points on this clone: Its antigen is not identified.

The V end lost 4 bases, the J end lost 5 bases, and 10 bases lay between the germline ends. Germline assignment: CDR1 SGHKS and CDR2 YYEKEE (reference sequence). The CDR3 spans 13 residues. This sequence originates from an adult with an advanced solid tumor such as melanoma, head and neck, liver or kidney cancer. The chain combines TRBV5-5 with TRBJ1-5; the D gene is possibly TRBD1 (6 bases). The input for sequencing was CD4+ or CD8+ T cells sorted from blood, taken in a trial of the OX40 agonist ivuxolimab. Here the CDR3 DNA reads TGTGCCAGCAGCCGGGACATTGATCAGCCCCAGCATTTT. The encoded protein is CASSRDIDQPQHF.